Listed below are T cell receptor beta chains from one sample, sequenced in a study of long-term antiretroviral therapy in people with HIV. This table comes from immunoSEQ multiplex PCR, and its TCRdb copy is limited to in-frame clones, with some not included. The sample lists about 36,000 clones, approximately 80% occurring once. This specimen was unsorted PBMCs, taken 3.4 years after starting antiretroviral therapy. Every receptor here comes from a man aged 30-40 years with HIV. Each CDR3 is given with its conserved first and last residue. A D gene is named only where the DNA matches it firmly. A clone size is listed for some rows: how often the clone was seen (once, few, many), or a class if it is expanded.

d_call	clone_size	j_call	v_call	cdr3_nt	cdr3_aa
.	few	TRBJ1-4	TRBV2	TGTGCCAGCAGTGAAGGACTAAATGAAAAACTGTTTTTT	CASSEGLNEKLFF
TRBD2	.	TRBJ2-7	TRBV7-2	TGTGCCAGCAGCCCGAGGACTAGCTACTTAGGCGAGCAGTACTTC	CASSPRTSYLGEQYF
.	.	TRBJ1-2	TRBV28	TGTGCCAGCAGCAGTCCTAACTATGGCTACACCTTC	CASSSPNYGYTF
.	.	TRBJ1-3	TRBV6-5	TGTGCCAGCACTTACCTCGGGGGCTCTGGAAACACCATATATTTT	CASTYLGGSGNTIYF
.	.	TRBJ2-7	TRBV15	TGTGCCACCAGCAGTCATAAACCCCTGGGCGGCGAGCAGTACTTC	CATSSHKPLGGEQYF
.	.	TRBJ2-3	TRBV5-1	TGCGCCAGCAGCTTGAAGGGCAGCCACACAGATACGCAGTATTTT	CASSLKGSHTDTQYF
.	.	TRBJ1-4	TRBV18	TGTGCCAGCTCACCGGGTCAGGGTGGTGAAAAACTGTTTTTT	CASSPGQGGEKLFF
.	few	TRBJ2-1	TRBV7-2	TGTGCCAGCAGCACCAGCCGTACTAGCAGCAATGAGCAGTTCTTC	CASSTSRTSSNEQFF
TRBD2	.	TRBJ2-1	TRBV28	TGTGCCAGCAGTTTATCCGAAAAGGCTAGCGGGAGGGGCGAGCAGTTCTTC	CASSLSEKASGRGEQFF
.	.	TRBJ2-1	TRBV25-1	TGTGCCATAGGAGGACTGATCAATGAGCAGTTCTTC	CAIGGLINEQFF
.	once	TRBJ2-7	TRBV27	TGTGCCAGCAGAGTGAGGTGGACAGAAGCCTACGAGCAGTACTTC	CASRVRWTEAYEQYF
TRBD2	once	TRBJ2-1	TRBV28	TGTGCCAGCAGTTTCGGACTAGCGGGAGGTAATGAGCAGTTCTTC	CASSFGLAGGNEQFF
.	.	TRBJ1-1	TRBV6-1	TGTGCCAGCAGTGTTCGGGGGAACACTGAAGCTTTCTTT	CASSVRGNTEAFF
TRBD2	.	TRBJ2-1	TRBV9	TGTGCCAGCAGCGTATGGGAGGGCCCCTACAATGAGCAGTTCTTC	CASSVWEGPYNEQFF
TRBD1	.	TRBJ2-1	TRBV19	TGTGCCAGTAGTATAGTAGTCCCAGGGGGTGAGCAGTTCTTC	CASSIVVPGGEQFF
.	.	TRBJ2-7	TRBV7-9	TGTGCCAGCAGCTTAGGTGGTTGGAGCGGATCGAACTACGAGCAGTACTTC	CASSLGGWSGSNYEQYF
TRBD2	.	TRBJ2-1	TRBV6-6	TGTGCCAGCAAGACTAGCGGTAAGAACAATGAGCAGTTCTTC	CASKTSGKNNEQFF
.	.	TRBJ1-1	TRBV28	TGTGCCAGCAGTTTTGCCAGATATAACACTGAAGCTTTCTTT	CASSFARYNTEAFF
.	.	TRBJ2-1	TRBV15	TGTGCCACCAGCAGAGGGACTCCAGGGGGAGGCGGTGAGCAGTTCTTC	CATSRGTPGGGGEQFF
TRBD2	.	TRBJ2-7	TRBV7-2	TGTGCCAGCAGCTTCGGGACTAACTACGAGCAGTACTTC	CASSFGTNYEQYF
TRBD1	.	TRBJ2-7	TRBV23-1	TGCGCCAGCAGTCATAAGGACAGGGGCCACGAGCAGTACTTC	CASSHKDRGHEQYF
.	.	TRBJ2-1	TRBV10-3	TGTGCCATCAGTGGACAGGGGAGGGCCACCAATGAGCAGTTCTTC	CAISGQGRATNEQFF
.	.	TRBJ2-2	TRBV5-6	TGTGCCAGCAGCTCCACCGGGACGGTGAACACCGGGGAGCTGTTTTTT	CASSSTGTVNTGELFF
.	.	TRBJ2-1	TRBV20-1	TGCAGCTCCTCCTACAATGAGCAGTTCTTC	CSSSYNEQFF
.	.	TRBJ1-1	TRBV10-3	TGTGCCCTAAAGGGGGGACAGAACACTGAAGCTTTCTTT	CALKGGQNTEAFF
.	.	TRBJ2-7	TRBV9	TGTGCCAGCAGCGTAGGGGAAGGTTCCTACGAGCAGTACTTC	CASSVGEGSYEQYF
.	once	TRBJ1-5	TRBV14	TGTGCCAGCAGCCAATATAGCAATCAGCCCCAGCATTTT	CASSQYSNQPQHF
.	.	TRBJ1-1	TRBV29-1	TGCAGCGTTCCCCCGGCAGCCATGAACACTGAAGCTTTCTTT	CSVPPAAMNTEAFF
.	.	TRBJ2-1	TRBV15	TGTGCCACCAGCAGGGGGGACAATGAGCAGTTCTTC	CATSRGDNEQFF
.	.	TRBJ2-7	TRBV9	TGTGCCAGCAGCCCAACAGGGCGGAGAGAGGAGCAGTACTTC	CASSPTGRREEQYF
.	.	TRBJ2-7	TRBV6-5	TGTGCCAGCAGCCGAACAGGGTTCGAGCAGTACTTC	CASSRTGFEQYF
.	.	TRBJ1-1	TRBV7-8	TGTGCCAGCAGCCCCCGGACTGAGGGAGGAATGATGAACACTGAAGCTTTCTTT	CASSPRTEGGMMNTEAFF
TRBD2	.	TRBJ2-1	TRBV28	TGTGCCAGCAGTTTATTTCGCGGGAGCTCATTTGAGCAGTTCTTC	CASSLFRGSSFEQFF
.	.	TRBJ1-5	TRBV7-2	TGTGCCAGCAGGCCCGGACATCTTAGCAATCAGCCCCAGCATTTT	CASRPGHLSNQPQHF
.	once	TRBJ2-1	TRBV19	TGTGCCAGTAGTATCCGGGGCGTACCCAATGAGCAGTTCTTC	CASSIRGVPNEQFF
TRBD2	.	TRBJ2-2	TRBV23-1	TGCGCCAGCAGACCGAAATACGACTTAGCGGGAGTTCACACCGGGGAGCTGTTTTTT	CASRPKYDLAGVHTGELFF
.	once	TRBJ2-7	TRBV5-5	TGTGCCAGCAGCTTGGCCGCACTCTACGAGCAGTACTTC	CASSLAALYEQYF
.	.	TRBJ2-5	TRBV11-2	TGTGCCAGCAGCTTAGATCGCAGTTCAGAGACCCAGTACTTC	CASSLDRSSETQYF
.	.	TRBJ2-7	TRBV11-2	TGTGCCAGCAGCTGGGTCCAAGAGCAGTACTTC	CASSWVQEQYF
TRBD1	.	TRBJ1-5	TRBV28	TGTGCCAGCAGCCCAGGGACAGGGGTATTCCAGCCCCAGCATTTT	CASSPGTGVFQPQHF
TRBD2	once	TRBJ2-3	TRBV7-9	TGTGCCAGCAGCTCCCCGACTAGCGGGAGCTTACCAGATACGCAGTATTTT	CASSSPTSGSLPDTQYF
.	.	TRBJ2-7	TRBV7-2	TGTGCCAGCAGCTTAAGCTCCGGAGGGGGGGCTGAGCAGTACTTC	CASSLSSGGGAEQYF
TRBD2	once	TRBJ2-7	TRBV2	TGTGCCAGCATAAGTATAACTAGCGGGTCGCGGGAGCAGTACTTC	CASISITSGSREQYF
.	.	TRBJ2-3	TRBV5-3	TGTGCCAGAAGTTTTATAGGGGTCTTCCGAGGAGATACGCAGTATTTT	CARSFIGVFRGDTQYF
.	.	TRBJ2-3	TRBV2	TGTGCCAGCAGTGGACAGGGAGGGATCACAGATACGCAGTATTTT	CASSGQGGITDTQYF